This TCR beta chain was identified during a study of Graves' ophthalmopathy and Graves' hyperthyroidism. Concerning this clonotype: Its antigen is undetermined.

Using RNA transcripts, the TCR beta CDR3 regions were amplified. The first round was an RT-PCR with HTBI primers, and the second round was a multiplex PCR. TCRdb passed the multiplex PCR reads through MiXCR, listing each CDR3 protein once. The profile shows tens of thousands of distinct CDR3 sequences, roughly half of them singletons. Study results and caveats: Discrimination between ophthalmopathy and stable hyperthyroidism by a 13-signature model showed 87.88% sensitivity and about 80% specificity.

Germline V lookup: CDR1 LNHDA, CDR2 SQIVND (reference sequence). This CDR3 contains 13 residues. Deletions cut 9 bases from V and 0 bases from J, with 12 bases between. The source of this sequence is an adult woman with Graves' ophthalmopathy. The chain joins TRBV19 to TRBJ2-7; a possible D gene is TRBD2 (5 bases). The specimen sequenced was peripheral blood. The CDR3 spells CARITRDSYEQYF. For the CDR3, the DNA is TGTGCCAGGATAACCCGGGACTCCTACGAGCAGTACTTC.